This is a list of T cell receptor beta chains from one sample in a study of cytomegalovirus exposure and HLA in healthy donors. Assay: immunoSEQ multiplex PCR; the TCRdb copy retains only in-frame clones and omits some. The data show 200,000 or so clones, with 84% seen just once and 2% to 3% held by the top ten. The sequencing input was PBMCs. The source is a woman in her forties or fifties in good health and CMV-seropositive. Both conserved end residues are part of each CDR3. A D gene is named only where the DNA matches it firmly. Expanded clones get a size class; other rows say once, few or many, or leave the size out.

v_gene: TRBV9
abundance: .
d_gene: TRBD1
j_gene: TRBJ1-2
CDR3nt: TGTGCCAGCAGCGAACCTCGGGACAGGGGGTTGAACTATGGCTACACCTTC
CDR3aa: CASSEPRDRGLNYGYTF

v_gene: TRBV28
abundance: .
d_gene: .
j_gene: TRBJ1-2
CDR3nt: TGTGCCACCGGAGGATATAACTATGGCTACACCTTC
CDR3aa: CATGGYNYGYTF

v_gene: TRBV7-9
abundance: .
d_gene: TRBD2
j_gene: TRBJ2-2
CDR3nt: TGTGCCAGCAGCTTCGGGAGGGTTGGCACCGGGGAGCTGTTTTTT
CDR3aa: CASSFGRVGTGELFF

v_gene: TRBV18
abundance: .
d_gene: .
j_gene: TRBJ1-3
CDR3nt: TGTGCCAGCTCACCAGGGGCCAGCTCTGGAAACACCATATATTTT
CDR3aa: CASSPGASSGNTIYF

v_gene: TRBV11-2
abundance: .
d_gene: .
j_gene: TRBJ2-2
CDR3nt: TGTGCCAGCAGCTTAGGCGGCACCGGGGAGCTGTTTTTT
CDR3aa: CASSLGGTGELFF

v_gene: TRBV21-1
abundance: .
d_gene: .
j_gene: TRBJ1-2
CDR3nt: TGTGCCAGCACCGCCCTGGCGGCAGTTAACTATGGCTACACCTTC
CDR3aa: CASTALAAVNYGYTF

v_gene: TRBV29-1
abundance: once
d_gene: TRBD1
j_gene: TRBJ1-5
CDR3nt: TGCAGCGTTGGTGGACAGGGAGATCAGCCCCAGCATTTT
CDR3aa: CSVGGQGDQPQHF

v_gene: TRBV7-3
abundance: .
d_gene: TRBD2
j_gene: TRBJ2-1
CDR3nt: TGTGCCAGCAGCTCCTTTGGCGGGGGGGGCCTGAATGAGCAGTTCTTC
CDR3aa: CASSSFGGGGLNEQFF

v_gene: TRBV28
abundance: .
d_gene: .
j_gene: TRBJ1-2
CDR3nt: TGTGCCAGCAGTTTGATATCGGACAGACTATATGGCTACACCTTC
CDR3aa: CASSLISDRLYGYTF

v_gene: TRBV19
abundance: .
d_gene: TRBD2
j_gene: TRBJ2-5
CDR3nt: TGTGCCAGTAAACCCGGGGGGGGAAAAGAGACCCAGTACTTC
CDR3aa: CASKPGGGKETQYF

v_gene: TRBV19
abundance: once
d_gene: .
j_gene: TRBJ1-6
CDR3nt: TGTGCCAGTAAAGACAGAACCTATAATTCACCCCTCCACTTT
CDR3aa: CASKDRTYNSPLHF

v_gene: TRBV7-6
abundance: .
d_gene: TRBD1
j_gene: TRBJ1-2
CDR3nt: TGTGCCAGCAGCGACAGGGGGCAGAATGGCTACACCTTC
CDR3aa: CASSDRGQNGYTF

v_gene: TRBV10-1
abundance: few
d_gene: .
j_gene: TRBJ1-1
CDR3nt: TGCGCCAGCAGCGACTATATGAACACTGAAGCTTTCTTT
CDR3aa: CASSDYMNTEAFF

v_gene: TRBV20-1
abundance: .
d_gene: .
j_gene: TRBJ1-1
CDR3nt: TGCAGTGCCGTTCTGAACACTGAAGCTTTCTTT
CDR3aa: CSAVLNTEAFF

v_gene: TRBV9
abundance: .
d_gene: .
j_gene: TRBJ2-7
CDR3nt: TGTGCCAGCAGCGTAGGACTGGACGGGAATGTCCCCTACGAGCAGTACTTC
CDR3aa: CASSVGLDGNVPYEQYF

v_gene: TRBV28
abundance: .
d_gene: .
j_gene: TRBJ1-2
CDR3nt: TGTGCCAGCAGTTTACCAGGGGTCTATGGCTACACCTTC
CDR3aa: CASSLPGVYGYTF

v_gene: TRBV11-3
abundance: .
d_gene: TRBD2
j_gene: TRBJ2-3
CDR3nt: TGTGCCAGCAGCCCGCGGGGTAGCGGGGGGACTCGCACAGATACGCAGTATTTT
CDR3aa: CASSPRGSGGTRTDTQYF

v_gene: TRBV18
abundance: few
d_gene: TRBD1
j_gene: TRBJ1-4
CDR3nt: TGTGCCAGCTCACCTGACAGGGGTCGGGCTAATGAAAAACTGTTTTTT
CDR3aa: CASSPDRGRANEKLFF

v_gene: TRBV7-3
abundance: .
d_gene: TRBD2
j_gene: TRBJ2-5
CDR3nt: TGTGCCAGCAGCTTACTACCGAGCGGGGGTCAAGAGACCCAGTACTTC
CDR3aa: CASSLLPSGGQETQYF

v_gene: TRBV27
abundance: .
d_gene: .
j_gene: TRBJ2-7
CDR3nt: TGTGCCAGCAGGGGAGGTCGTTCCTACGAGCAGTACTTC
CDR3aa: CASRGGRSYEQYF

v_gene: TRBV2
abundance: .
d_gene: TRBD2
j_gene: TRBJ2-2
CDR3nt: TGTGCCAGCAGTGCCGATCTAGCGGGGGGTGCTGGGGAGCTGTTTTTT
CDR3aa: CASSADLAGGAGELFF

v_gene: TRBV28
abundance: once
d_gene: .
j_gene: TRBJ1-6
CDR3nt: TGTGCCAGCAGTTTTCTTTTGGACACCCAGAGCTCCTATAATTCACCCCTCCACTTT
CDR3aa: CASSFLLDTQSSYNSPLHF

v_gene: TRBV5-1
abundance: .
d_gene: TRBD1
j_gene: TRBJ2-2
CDR3nt: TGCGCCAGCAGCTTGGCCAGACAGGGAACCGGGGAGCTGTTTTTT
CDR3aa: CASSLARQGTGELFF

v_gene: TRBV6-6
abundance: .
d_gene: .
j_gene: TRBJ2-3
CDR3nt: TGTGCCAGCAGTTACGGGCGGGGGCTTCCCACAGATACGCAGTATTTT
CDR3aa: CASSYGRGLPTDTQYF

v_gene: TRBV29-1
abundance: .
d_gene: TRBD2
j_gene: TRBJ2-3
CDR3nt: TGCAGCGTTGAACCCTCCACTAGCGGGGGAAGCGATACGCAGTATTTT
CDR3aa: CSVEPSTSGGSDTQYF

v_gene: TRBV6-5
abundance: .
d_gene: .
j_gene: TRBJ1-6
CDR3nt: TGTGCCAGCAGTTACGGCCCACCCCTCCACTTT
CDR3aa: CASSYGPPLHF

v_gene: TRBV6-6
abundance: .
d_gene: .
j_gene: TRBJ2-3
CDR3nt: TGTGCCAGCAGTTTACCCGGAGCGTTTACGCAGTATTTT
CDR3aa: CASSLPGAFTQYF

v_gene: TRBV5-6
abundance: .
d_gene: TRBD1
j_gene: TRBJ2-2
CDR3nt: TGTGCCAGCAGCCCCGGGACAGGGAAGACCGGGGAGCTGTTTTTT
CDR3aa: CASSPGTGKTGELFF

v_gene: TRBV9
abundance: .
d_gene: TRBD2
j_gene: TRBJ2-7
CDR3nt: TGTGCCAGCAGCGTAGAGGTAGCGGGGGGCCACGAGCAGTACTTC
CDR3aa: CASSVEVAGGHEQYF

v_gene: TRBV2
abundance: .
d_gene: TRBD1
j_gene: TRBJ1-2
CDR3nt: TGTGCCAGCAGTGAAGCGGGACAGAACTATGGCTACACCTTC
CDR3aa: CASSEAGQNYGYTF

v_gene: TRBV7-2
abundance: .
d_gene: .
j_gene: TRBJ1-4
CDR3nt: TGTGCCAGCAGCCCCAACAGGGCAACTAATGAAAAACTGTTTTTT
CDR3aa: CASSPNRATNEKLFF

v_gene: TRBV5-1
abundance: .
d_gene: TRBD1
j_gene: TRBJ2-1
CDR3nt: TGCGCCAGCAGCTTGGCCGGGACAGGGGTCAATGAGCAGTTCTTC
CDR3aa: CASSLAGTGVNEQFF